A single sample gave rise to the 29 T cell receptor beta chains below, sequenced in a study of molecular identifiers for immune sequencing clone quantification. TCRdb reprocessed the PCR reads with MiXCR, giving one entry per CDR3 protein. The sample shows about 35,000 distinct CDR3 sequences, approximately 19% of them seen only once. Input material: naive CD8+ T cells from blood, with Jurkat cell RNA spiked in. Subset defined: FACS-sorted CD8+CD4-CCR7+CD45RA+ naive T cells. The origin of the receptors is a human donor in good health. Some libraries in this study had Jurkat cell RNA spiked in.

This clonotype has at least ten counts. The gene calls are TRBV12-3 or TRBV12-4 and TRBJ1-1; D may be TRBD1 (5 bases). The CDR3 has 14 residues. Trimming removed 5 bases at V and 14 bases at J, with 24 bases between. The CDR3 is CASSRRGVDTEVFF. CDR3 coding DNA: TGTGCCAGCAGTCGACGGGGAGTGGACACAGAAGTCTTCTTT.

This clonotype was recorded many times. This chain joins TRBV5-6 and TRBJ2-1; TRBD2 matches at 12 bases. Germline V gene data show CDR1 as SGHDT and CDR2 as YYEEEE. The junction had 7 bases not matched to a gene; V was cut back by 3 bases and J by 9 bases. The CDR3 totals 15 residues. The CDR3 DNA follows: TGTGCCAGCAGCTCGACTAGCGGGAGCAGAGGTGAGCAGTTCTTC. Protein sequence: CASSSTSGSRGEQFF.

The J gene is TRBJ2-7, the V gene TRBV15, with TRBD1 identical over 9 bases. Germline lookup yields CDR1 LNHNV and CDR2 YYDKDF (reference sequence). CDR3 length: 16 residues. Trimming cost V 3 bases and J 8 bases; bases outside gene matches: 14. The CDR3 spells CATSSSTGGSIYKQYF. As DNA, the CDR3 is TGTGCCACCAGCAGTTCGACAGGGGGGAGTATATACAAGCAGTACTTC.

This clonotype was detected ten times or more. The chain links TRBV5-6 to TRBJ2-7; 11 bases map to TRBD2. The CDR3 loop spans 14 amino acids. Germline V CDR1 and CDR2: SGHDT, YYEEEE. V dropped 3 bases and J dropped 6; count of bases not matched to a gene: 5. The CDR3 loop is CASSSGLAVFEQYF. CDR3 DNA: TGTGCCAGCAGCTCGGGACTAGCGGTGTTCGAGCAGTACTTC.

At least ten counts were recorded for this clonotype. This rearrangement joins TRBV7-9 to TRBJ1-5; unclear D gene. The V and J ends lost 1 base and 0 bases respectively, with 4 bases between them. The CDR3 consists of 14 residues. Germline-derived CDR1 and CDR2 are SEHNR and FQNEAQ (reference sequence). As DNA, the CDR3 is TGTGCCAGCAGCTTAGACAGTAGCAATCAGCCCCAGCATTTT. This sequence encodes CASSLDSSNQPQHF.

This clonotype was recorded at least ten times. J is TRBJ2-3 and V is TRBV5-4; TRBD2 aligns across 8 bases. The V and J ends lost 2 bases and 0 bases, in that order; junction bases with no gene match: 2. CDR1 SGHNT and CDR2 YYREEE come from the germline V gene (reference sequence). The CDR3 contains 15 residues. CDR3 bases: TGTGCCAGCAGCTTTAGCGGGGCTAGCACAGATACGCAGTATTTT. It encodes CASSFSGASTDTQYF.

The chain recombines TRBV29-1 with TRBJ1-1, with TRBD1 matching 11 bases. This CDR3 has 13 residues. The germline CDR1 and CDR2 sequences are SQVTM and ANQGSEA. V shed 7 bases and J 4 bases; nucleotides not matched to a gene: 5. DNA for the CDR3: TGCAGCGCTCCGGACAGGGGGCGCACTGAAGCTTTCTTT. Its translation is CSAPDRGRTEAFF. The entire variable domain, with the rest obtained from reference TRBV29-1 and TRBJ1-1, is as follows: SAVISQKPSRDICQRGTSLTIQCQVDSQVTMMFWYRQQPGQSLTLIATANQGSEATYESGFVIDKFPISRPNLTFSTLTVSNMSPEDSSIYLCSAPDRGRTEAFFGQGTRLTVV.

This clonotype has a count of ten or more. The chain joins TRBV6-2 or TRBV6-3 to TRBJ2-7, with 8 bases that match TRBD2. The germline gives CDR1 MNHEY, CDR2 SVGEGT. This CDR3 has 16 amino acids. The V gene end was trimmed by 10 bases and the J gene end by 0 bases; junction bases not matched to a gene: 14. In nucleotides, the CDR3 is TGTGCCACCGCGAGGGAACCGGGACTAGGCTCCTACGAGCAGTACTTC. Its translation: CATAREPGLGSYEQYF.

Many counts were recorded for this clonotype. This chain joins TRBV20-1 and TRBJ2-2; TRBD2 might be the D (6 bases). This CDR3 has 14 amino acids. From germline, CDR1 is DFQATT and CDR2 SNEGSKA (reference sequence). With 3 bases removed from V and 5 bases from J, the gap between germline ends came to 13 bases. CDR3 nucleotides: TGCAGTGCTAGCATCGGGGGAGGTACCGGGGAGCTGTTTTTT. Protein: CSASIGGGTGELFF.

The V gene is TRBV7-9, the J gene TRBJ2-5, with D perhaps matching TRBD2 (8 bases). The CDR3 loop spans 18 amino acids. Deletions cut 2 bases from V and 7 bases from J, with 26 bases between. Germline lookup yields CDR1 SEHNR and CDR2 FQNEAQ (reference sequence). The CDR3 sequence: CASSLFSGTDSLAGTQYF. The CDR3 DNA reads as TGTGCCAGCAGCTTATTTTCGGGGACAGATTCGCTAGCGGGGACCCAGTACTTC.

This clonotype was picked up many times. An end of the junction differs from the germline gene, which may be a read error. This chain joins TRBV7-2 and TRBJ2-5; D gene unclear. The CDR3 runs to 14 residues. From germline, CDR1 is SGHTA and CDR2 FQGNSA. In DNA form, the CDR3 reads TGTGCCAACAGCCGGAATTCCTTGGAGGAGACCCAGTACTTC. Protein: CANSRNSLEETQYF.

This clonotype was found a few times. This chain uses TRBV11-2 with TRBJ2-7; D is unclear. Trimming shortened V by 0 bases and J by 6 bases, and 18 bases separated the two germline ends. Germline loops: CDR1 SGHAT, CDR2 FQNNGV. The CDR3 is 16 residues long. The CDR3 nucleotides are TGTGCCAGCAGCTTAGAATTGTTAGCAGCCTTCGGCGAGCAGTACTTC. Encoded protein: CASSLELLAAFGEQYF.

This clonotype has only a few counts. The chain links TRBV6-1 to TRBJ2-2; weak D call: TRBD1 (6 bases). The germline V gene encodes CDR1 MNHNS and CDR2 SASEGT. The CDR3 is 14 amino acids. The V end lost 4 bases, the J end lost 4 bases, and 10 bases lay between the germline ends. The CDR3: CASSGGTSTGELFF. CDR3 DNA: TGTGCCAGCAGTGGGGGGACAAGCACCGGGGAGCTGTTTTTT.

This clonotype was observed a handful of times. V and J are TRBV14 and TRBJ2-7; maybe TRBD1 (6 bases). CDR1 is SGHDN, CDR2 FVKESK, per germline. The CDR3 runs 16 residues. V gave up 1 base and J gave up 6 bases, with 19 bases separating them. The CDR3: CASSQVLSVRGSEQYF. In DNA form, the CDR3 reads TGTGCCAGCAGCCAAGTTTTGTCGGTCAGGGGTTCCGAGCAGTACTTC.

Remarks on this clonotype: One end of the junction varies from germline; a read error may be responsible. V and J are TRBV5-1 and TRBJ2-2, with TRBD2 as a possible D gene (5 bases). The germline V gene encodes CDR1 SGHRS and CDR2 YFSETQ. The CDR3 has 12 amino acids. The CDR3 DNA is TGCGCCAGCAGCTTGGTCTCCGGGGAGCTGCTTTTT. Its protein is CASSLVSGELLF. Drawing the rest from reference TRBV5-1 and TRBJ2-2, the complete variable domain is KAGVTQTPRYLIKTRGQQVTLSCSPISGHRSVSWYQQTPGQGLQFLFEYFSETQRNKGNFPGRFSGRQFSNSRSEMNVSTLELGDSALYLCASSLVSGELLFGEGSRLTVL.

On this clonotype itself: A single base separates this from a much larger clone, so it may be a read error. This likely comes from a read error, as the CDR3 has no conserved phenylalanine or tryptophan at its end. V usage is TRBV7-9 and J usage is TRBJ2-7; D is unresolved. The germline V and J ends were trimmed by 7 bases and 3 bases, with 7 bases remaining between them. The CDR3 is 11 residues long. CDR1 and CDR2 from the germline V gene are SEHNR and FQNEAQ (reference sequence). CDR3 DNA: TGTGCCAGCATTTCCGGCTACGAGCAGTACCTC. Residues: CASISGYEQYL.

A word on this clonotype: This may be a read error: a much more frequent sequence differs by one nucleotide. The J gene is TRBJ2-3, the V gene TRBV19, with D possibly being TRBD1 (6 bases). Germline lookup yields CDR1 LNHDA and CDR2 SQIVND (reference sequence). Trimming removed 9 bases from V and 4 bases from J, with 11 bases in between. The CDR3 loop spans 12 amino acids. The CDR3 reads CASSAGADTQYF. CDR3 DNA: TGTGCCAGCTCGGCAGGGGCAGATACGCAGTATTTT.

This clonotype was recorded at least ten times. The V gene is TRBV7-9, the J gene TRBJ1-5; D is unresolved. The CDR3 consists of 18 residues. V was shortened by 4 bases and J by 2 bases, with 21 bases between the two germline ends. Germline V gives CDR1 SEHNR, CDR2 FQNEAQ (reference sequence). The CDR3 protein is CASSYDTVAGFGNQPQHF. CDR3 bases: TGTGCCAGCAGCTATGATACCGTCGCGGGGTTCGGCAATCAGCCCCAGCATTTT.

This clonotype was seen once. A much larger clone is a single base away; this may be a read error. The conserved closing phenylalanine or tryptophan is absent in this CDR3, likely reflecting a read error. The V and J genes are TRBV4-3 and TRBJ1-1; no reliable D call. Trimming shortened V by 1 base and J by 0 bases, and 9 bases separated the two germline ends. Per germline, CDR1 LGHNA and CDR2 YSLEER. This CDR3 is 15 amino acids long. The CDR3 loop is CASSQARTVNTEAFS. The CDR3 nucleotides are TGCGCCAGCAGCCAAGCTCGAACGGTGAACACTGAAGCTTTCTCT.

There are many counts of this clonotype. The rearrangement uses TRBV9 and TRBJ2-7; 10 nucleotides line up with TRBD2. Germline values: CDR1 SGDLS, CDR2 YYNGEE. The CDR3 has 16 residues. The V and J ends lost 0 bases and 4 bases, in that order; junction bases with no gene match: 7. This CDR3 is CASSVGYLAGEYEQYF. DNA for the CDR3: TGTGCCAGCAGCGTAGGGTACCTAGCGGGGGAGTACGAGCAGTACTTC.

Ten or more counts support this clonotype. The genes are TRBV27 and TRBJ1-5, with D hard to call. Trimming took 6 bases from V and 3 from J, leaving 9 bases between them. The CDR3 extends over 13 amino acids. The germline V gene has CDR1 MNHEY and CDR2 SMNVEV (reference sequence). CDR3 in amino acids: CASSPNLNQPQHF. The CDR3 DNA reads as TGTGCCAGCAGCCCAAACCTCAATCAGCCCCAGCATTTT.

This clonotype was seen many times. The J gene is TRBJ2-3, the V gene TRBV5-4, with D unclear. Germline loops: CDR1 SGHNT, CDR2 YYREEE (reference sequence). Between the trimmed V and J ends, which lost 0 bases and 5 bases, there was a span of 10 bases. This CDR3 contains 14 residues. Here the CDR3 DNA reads TGTGCCAGCAGCTTGGACTTCGGCGGAGATACGCAGTATTTT. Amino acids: CASSLDFGGDTQYF.

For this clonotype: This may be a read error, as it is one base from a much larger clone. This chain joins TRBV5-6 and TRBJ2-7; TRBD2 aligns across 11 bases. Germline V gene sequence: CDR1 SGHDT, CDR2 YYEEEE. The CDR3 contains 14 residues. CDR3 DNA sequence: TGTGCCGGCAGCTCGGGACTAGCGGTGTTCGAGCAGTACTTC. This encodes CAGSSGLAVFEQYF.

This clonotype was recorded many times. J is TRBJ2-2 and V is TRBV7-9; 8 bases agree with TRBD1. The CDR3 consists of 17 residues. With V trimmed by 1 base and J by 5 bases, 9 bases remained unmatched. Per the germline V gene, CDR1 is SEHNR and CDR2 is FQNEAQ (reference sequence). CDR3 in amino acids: CASSLELRTGSTGELFF. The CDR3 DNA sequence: TGTGCCAGCAGCTTAGAACTTCGGACAGGGAGTACCGGGGAGCTGTTTTTT.

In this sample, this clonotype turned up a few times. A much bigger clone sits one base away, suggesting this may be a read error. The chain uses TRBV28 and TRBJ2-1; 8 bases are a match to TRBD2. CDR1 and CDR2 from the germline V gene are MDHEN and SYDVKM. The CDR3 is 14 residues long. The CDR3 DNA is TGTGCCAGCAAAACTAGCGGCCTCTACGATGAGCAGTTCTTC. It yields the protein CASKTSGLYDEQFF.

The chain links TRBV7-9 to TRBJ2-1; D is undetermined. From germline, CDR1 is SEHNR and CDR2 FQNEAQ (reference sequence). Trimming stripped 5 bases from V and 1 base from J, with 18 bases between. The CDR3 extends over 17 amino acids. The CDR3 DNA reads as TGTGCCAGCAGCGCCCGAGAGAGGACGGGTTCCTACAATGAGCAGTTCTTC. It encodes CASSARERTGSYNEQFF.

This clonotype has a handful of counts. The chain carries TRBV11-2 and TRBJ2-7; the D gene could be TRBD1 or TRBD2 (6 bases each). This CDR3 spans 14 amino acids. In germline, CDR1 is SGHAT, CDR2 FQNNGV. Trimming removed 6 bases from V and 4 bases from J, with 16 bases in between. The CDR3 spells CASRPSGALYEQYF. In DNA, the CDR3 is TGTGCCAGCAGACCCTCGGGGGCACTATACGAGCAGTACTTC.

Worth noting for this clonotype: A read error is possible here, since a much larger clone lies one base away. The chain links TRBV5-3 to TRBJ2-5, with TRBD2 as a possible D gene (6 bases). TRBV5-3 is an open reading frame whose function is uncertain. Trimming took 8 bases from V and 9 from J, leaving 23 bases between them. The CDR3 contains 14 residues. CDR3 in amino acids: CASSTLGASGAQYF. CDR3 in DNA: TGTGCCAGCAGCACCCTTGGGGCCTCGGGGGCCCAGTACTTC.

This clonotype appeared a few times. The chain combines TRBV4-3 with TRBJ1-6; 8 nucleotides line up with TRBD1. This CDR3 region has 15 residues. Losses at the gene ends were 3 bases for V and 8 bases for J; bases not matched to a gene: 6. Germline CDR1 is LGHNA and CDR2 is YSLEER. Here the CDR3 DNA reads TGCGCCAGCAGCCACTGGGGGACAGGTGATTCACCCCTCCACTTT. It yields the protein CASSHWGTGDSPLHF.